This T cell receptor (beta chain) came from a study of OX40 agonist ivuxolimab in advanced cancers. The V end was cut by 2 bases, the J end by 4 bases, with 14 bases between. From germline, CDR1 is MGHRA and CDR2 YSYEKL. The CDR3 has 15 residues. The table came from immunoSEQ multiplex PCR; TCRdb's copy has only in-frame clones and leaves some out. The data hold 60,000 to 65,000 clones, with around 80% observed a single time. This TCR came from an adult with an advanced solid tumor such as melanoma, head and neck, liver or kidney cancer. This chain connects TRBV4-1 to TRBJ1-1; a possible D gene is TRBD1 (5 bases). The material was CD4+ or CD8+ T cells sorted from blood, obtained in a trial of the OX40 agonist ivuxolimab. CDR3 coding DNA: TGCGCCAGCAGCCAAAGAGGGGACCATATCACTGAAGCTTTCTTT. Translating it yields CASSQRGDHITEAFF.